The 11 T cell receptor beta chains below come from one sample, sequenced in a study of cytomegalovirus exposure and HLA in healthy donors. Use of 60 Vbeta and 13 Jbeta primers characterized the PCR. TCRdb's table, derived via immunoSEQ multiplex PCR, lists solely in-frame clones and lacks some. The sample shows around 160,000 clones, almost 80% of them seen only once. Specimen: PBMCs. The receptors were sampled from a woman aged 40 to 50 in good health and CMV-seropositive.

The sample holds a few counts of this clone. The CDR3 spells CASSQGFRSRNYEQYF. In DNA form, the CDR3 reads TGTGCCAGCAGCCAAGGTTTTAGATCGAGAAACTACGAGCAGTACTTC. This sequence joins TRBV14 and TRBJ2-7; D unresolved. This CDR3 is built from 16 residues. The germline gives CDR1 SGHDN, CDR2 FVKESK. V was trimmed by 1 base and J by 3 bases, leaving 16 bases between them. Full variable domain (missing parts from reference TRBV14 and TRBJ2-7): EAGVTQFPSHSVIEKGQTVTLRCDPISGHDNLYWYRRVMGKEIKFLLHFVKESKQDESGMPNNRFLAERTGGTYSTLKVQPAELEDSGVYFCASSQGFRSRNYEQYFGPGTRLTVT.

The CDR3 DNA sequence: TGTGCCAGCAGCCTGGACAGGGCGGGCACTGAAGCTTTCTTT. Amino acid sequence: CASSLDRAGTEAFF. V usage is TRBV6-1 and J usage is TRBJ1-1; TRBD1 matches 8 bases. The CDR3 is made up of 14 amino acids. The ends lost 6 bases at V and 4 bases at J; junction bases unmatched: 7. The germline V gene has CDR1 MNHNS and CDR2 SASEGT.

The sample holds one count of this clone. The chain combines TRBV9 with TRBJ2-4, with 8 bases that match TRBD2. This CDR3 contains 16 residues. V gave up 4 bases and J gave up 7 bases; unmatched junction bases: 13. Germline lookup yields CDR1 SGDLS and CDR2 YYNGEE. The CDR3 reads CASSPRSGGAANIQYF. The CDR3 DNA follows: TGTGCCAGCAGCCCCCGTTCCGGGGGGGCGGCGAACATTCAGTACTTC.

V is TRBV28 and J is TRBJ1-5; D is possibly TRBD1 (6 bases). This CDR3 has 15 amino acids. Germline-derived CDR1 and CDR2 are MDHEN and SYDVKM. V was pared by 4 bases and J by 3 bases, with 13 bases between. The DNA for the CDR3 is TGTGCCAGCAGTTCCAGACAGGCCTCCAATCAGCCCCAGCATTTT. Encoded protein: CASSSRQASNQPQHF. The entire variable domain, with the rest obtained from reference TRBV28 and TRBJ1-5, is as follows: DVKVTQSSRYLVKRTGEKVFLECVQDMDHENMFWYRQDPGLGLRLIYFSYDVKMKEKGDIPEGYSVSREKKERFSLILESASTNQTSMYLCASSSRQASNQPQHFGDGTRLSIL.

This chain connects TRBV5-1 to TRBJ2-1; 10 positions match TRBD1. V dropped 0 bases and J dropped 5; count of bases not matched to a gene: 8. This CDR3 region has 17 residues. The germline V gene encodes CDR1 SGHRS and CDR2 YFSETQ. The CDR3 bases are TGCGCCAGCAGCTTGGTCCCCTTTGGGACAGGGGACAATGAGCAGTTCTTC. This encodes CASSLVPFGTGDNEQFF.

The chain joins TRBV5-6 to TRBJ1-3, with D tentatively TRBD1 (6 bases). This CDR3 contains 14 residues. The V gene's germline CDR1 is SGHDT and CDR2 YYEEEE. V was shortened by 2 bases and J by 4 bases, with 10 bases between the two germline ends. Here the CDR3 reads CASSFYRAGNTIYF. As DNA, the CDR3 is TGTGCCAGCAGCTTTTACAGGGCGGGAAACACCATATATTTT.

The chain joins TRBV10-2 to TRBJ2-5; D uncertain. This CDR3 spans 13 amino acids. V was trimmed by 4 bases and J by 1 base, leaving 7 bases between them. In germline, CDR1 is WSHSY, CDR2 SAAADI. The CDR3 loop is CASSGSPQETQYF. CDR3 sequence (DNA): TGCGCCAGCAGTGGTAGCCCCCAAGAGACCCAGTACTTC.

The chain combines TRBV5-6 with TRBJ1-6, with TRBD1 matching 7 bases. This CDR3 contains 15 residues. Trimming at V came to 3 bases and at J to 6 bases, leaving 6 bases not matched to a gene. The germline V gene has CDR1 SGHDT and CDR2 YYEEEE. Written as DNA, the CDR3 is TGTGCCAGCAGCTCCAGGGGACAGTCTAATTCACCCCTCCACTTT. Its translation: CASSSRGQSNSPLHF.

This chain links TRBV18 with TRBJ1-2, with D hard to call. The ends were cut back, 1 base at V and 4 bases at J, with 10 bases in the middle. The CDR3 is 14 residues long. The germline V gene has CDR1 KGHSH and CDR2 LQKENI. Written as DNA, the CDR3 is TGTGCCAGCTCACCACGCGGGGAAGCCTATGGCTACACCTTC. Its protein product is CASSPRGEAYGYTF.

CDR3 sequence (DNA): TGTGCCAGCAGCTTGGACAGGGCTGTGGGGGAGCAGTACTTC. Amino acids: CASSLDRAVGEQYF. V is TRBV5-4 and J is TRBJ2-7; weak D call: TRBD1 (6 bases). V was shortened by 0 bases and J by 7 bases, with 14 bases between the two germline ends. The CDR3 is 14 residues long. Germline CDR1 and CDR2: SGHNT and YYREEE (reference sequence).

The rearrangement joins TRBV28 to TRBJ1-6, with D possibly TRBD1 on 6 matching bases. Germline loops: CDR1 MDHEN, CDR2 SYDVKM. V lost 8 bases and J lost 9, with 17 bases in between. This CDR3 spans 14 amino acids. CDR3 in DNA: TGTGCCAGCCTTAATGCACAGGGTGGTTCACCCCTCCACTTT. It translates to CASLNAQGGSPLHF. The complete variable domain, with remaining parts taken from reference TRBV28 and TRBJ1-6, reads DVKVTQSSRYLVKRTGEKVFLECVQDMDHENMFWYRQDPGLGLRLIYFSYDVKMKEKGDIPEGYSVSREKKERFSLILESASTNQTSMYLCASLNAQGGSPLHFGNGTRLTVT.